One sample yielded the 18 T cell receptor beta chains listed below, sequenced in a study of T cell responses to AZD1222 COVID-19 vaccine. Generated by immunoSEQ multiplex PCR, the TCRdb table keeps only in-frame clones and is missing some. The sample gives about 110,000 clones, about 87% of which show up once; around 4.6% is in the top ten. The sample here was peripheral blood, taken 28 days after the second AZD1222 dose. These receptors were taken from an adult who received the AZD1222 COVID-19 vaccine.

The table lists this clone with a count of one. This sequence joins TRBV7-8 and TRBJ1-2; 7 bases fit TRBD1. Germline CDR1 reads SGHVS; CDR2 reads FQNEAQ. The CDR3 totals 13 residues. Unmatched junction bases numbered 2, after V lost 5 bases and J lost 2 bases. CDR3 protein: CASSEGQNYGYTF. As DNA, the CDR3 is TGTGCCAGCAGCGAGGGACAGAACTATGGCTACACCTTC.

The rearrangement links TRBV19 to TRBJ2-3; D perhaps matches TRBD2 (6 bases). Germline assignment: CDR1 LNHDA and CDR2 SQIVND (reference sequence). The CDR3 extends over 15 amino acids. V was clipped by 6 bases and J by 0 bases, with 13 bases between them. The CDR3 coding sequence is TGTGCCAGTAGCGGGGGTAGCGGAAGCACAGATACGCAGTATTTT. The encoded protein is CASSGGSGSTDTQYF.

The rearrangement links TRBV2 to TRBJ2-2; the match to TRBD1 covers 7 bases. V was clipped by 6 bases and J by 7 bases; unmatched bases: 8. The CDR3 contains 14 residues. From germline, CDR1 is SNHLY and CDR2 FYNNEI. CDR3 DNA: TGTGCCAGCAGAACAGGGGCCGCCGGCGGGGAGCTGTTTTTT. This encodes CASRTGAAGGELFF.

The V call is TRBV28, the J call TRBJ2-5; 7 bases agree with TRBD1. Germline CDR1 and CDR2: MDHEN and SYDVKM. The CDR3 runs 15 residues. The V gene end was trimmed by 4 bases and the J gene end by 5 bases; junction bases not matched to a gene: 10. The CDR3 protein is CASSSWTGGRETQYF. The CDR3 bases are TGTGCCAGCAGTTCCTGGACAGGCGGTAGGGAGACCCAGTACTTC. Based on the CDR3 plus reference TRBV28 and TRBJ2-5, the full variable domain is DVKVTQSSRYLVKRTGEKVFLECVQDMDHENMFWYRQDPGLGLRLIYFSYDVKMKEKGDIPEGYSVSREKKERFSLILESASTNQTSMYLCASSSWTGGRETQYFGPGTRLLVL.

V and J are TRBV7-2 and TRBJ2-5; TRBD2 matches 12 bases. V dropped 5 bases and J dropped 0; count of bases not matched to a gene: 4. In germline, CDR1 is SGHTA, CDR2 FQGNSA. This CDR3 contains 16 residues. Here the CDR3 DNA reads TGTGCCAGCAGCCTCGGACTAGCGGGAAACCAAGAGACCCAGTACTTC. This codes for CASSLGLAGNQETQYF.

The rearrangement links TRBV18 to TRBJ1-1; D gene ambiguous. Deletions cut 3 bases from V and 4 bases from J, with 9 bases between. Germline V gene data show CDR1 as KGHSH and CDR2 as LQKENI. CDR3 size: 13 residues. Written as DNA, the CDR3 is TGTGCCAGCTCACCCGGCGGCTCCACTGAAGCTTTCTTT. The encoded protein is CASSPGGSTEAFF. Drawing the rest from reference TRBV18 and TRBJ1-1, the complete variable domain is NAGVMQNPRHLVRRRGQEARLRCSPMKGHSHVYWYRQLPEEGLKFMVYLQKENIIDESGMPKERFSAEFPKEGPSILRIQQVVRGDSAAYFCASSPGGSTEAFFGQGTRLTVV.

The V call is TRBV14, the J call TRBJ2-7, with TRBD1 identical over 7 bases. The J segment lost 5 bases and the V segment lost 4 bases, leaving 8 bases of the junction unmatched. The CDR3 loop spans 14 amino acids. Germline CDR1 is SGHDN and CDR2 is FVKESK. As DNA, the CDR3 is TGTGCCAGCAGCCCACTAGACAGGGCGGACGAGCAGTACTTC. Amino acids: CASSPLDRADEQYF.

This clone is a singleton in its sample. V gene TRBV2 combines with J gene TRBJ2-5; no firm D call. There are 11 residues in the CDR3. With 5 bases removed from V and 13 bases from J, the gap between germline ends came to 14 bases. Germline CDR1 and CDR2: SNHLY and FYNNEI. CDR3 protein: CASSPRVVGYF. The CDR3 nucleotides are TGTGCCAGCAGTCCTCGGGTGGTAGGGTACTTC.

This rearrangement joins TRBV30 to TRBJ2-7; D is perhaps TRBD1 (6 bases). Germline CDR1 and CDR2: GTSNPN and SVGIG (reference sequence). V was pared by 3 bases and J by 2 bases, with 8 bases between. This CDR3 has 12 residues. DNA of the CDR3: TGTGCCTGGAGACAGGGAGCCTACGAGCAGTACTTC. This encodes CAWRQGAYEQYF.

The chain carries TRBV5-1 and TRBJ1-1; 7 nucleotides match TRBD1. V dropped 0 bases and J dropped 6; count of bases not matched to a gene: 5. The V gene's germline CDR1 is SGHRS and CDR2 YFSETQ. The CDR3 contains 14 residues. CDR3 residues: CASSLVGQGAEAFF. CDR3 coding DNA: TGCGCCAGCAGCTTGGTTGGCCAGGGGGCTGAAGCTTTCTTT.

The chain combines TRBV25-1 with TRBJ2-2, with no clear D. Germline V gives CDR1 MGHDK, CDR2 SYGVNS. Trimming removed 4 bases from V and 7 bases from J, with 4 bases in between. The CDR3 consists of 11 residues. CDR3 DNA sequence: TGTGCCAGCAGTGTAGGCGGGGAGCTGTTTTTT. Translation gives CASSVGGELFF.

The CDR3 region is CASREGGYTF. As DNA, the CDR3 is TGTGCCAGCAGGGAGGGGGGCTACACCTTC. V is TRBV2 and J is TRBJ1-2; TRBD1 is a possible D gene (5 bases). The length of the CDR3 is 10 residues. Trimming shortened V by 6 bases and J by 8 bases, and 7 bases separated the two germline ends. Germline CDR1 is SNHLY and CDR2 is FYNNEI.

This clone is a singleton in its sample. This chain joins TRBV10-3 and TRBJ2-3; the D gene is possibly TRBD2 (5 bases). V lost 7 bases and J lost 3, with 11 bases in between. The germline gives CDR1 ENHRY, CDR2 SYGVKD. This CDR3 is built from 13 residues. CDR3 in DNA: TGTGCCATCAAAAATCCGGGGACAGATACGCAGTATTTT. Amino acids: CAIKNPGTDTQYF.

V is TRBV5-4 and J is TRBJ2-5; 13 bases are a match to TRBD2. Unmatched junction bases numbered 8, after V lost 4 bases and J lost 5 bases. Germline V gives CDR1 SGHNT, CDR2 YYREEE (reference sequence). This CDR3 is built from 16 residues. The CDR3 sequence: CASSTGLAGQGETQYF. The CDR3 region has the DNA TGTGCCAGCAGCACGGGACTAGCGGGGCAGGGGGAGACCCAGTACTTC.

This chain uses TRBV27 with TRBJ2-7; TRBD1 might be the D (8 bases). The CDR3 runs 15 residues. The V end lost 6 bases, the J end lost 3 bases, and 18 bases lay between the germline ends. The germline gives CDR1 MNHEY, CDR2 SMNVEV (reference sequence). In DNA form, the CDR3 reads TGTGCCAGCAGCCAGGGGGCGGGAGCCGTCTACGAGCAGTACTTC. Its translation: CASSQGAGAVYEQYF.

V usage is TRBV6-5 and J usage is TRBJ1-5; 10 nucleotides align to TRBD1. J was trimmed by 5 bases and V by 5 bases; bases with no gene match: 6. Germline V CDR1 and CDR2: MNHEY, SVGAGI. This CDR3 is built from 15 residues. The chain's CDR3 is CASSPRTGGYQPQHF. The CDR3 nucleotides read TGTGCCAGCAGTCCACGGACAGGGGGTTATCAGCCCCAGCATTTT.

CDR3 residues: CASSQNRGEKLFF. The CDR3 coding sequence is TGTGCCAGCAGCCAAAACAGGGGTGAAAAACTGTTTTTT. V gene TRBV14 combines with J gene TRBJ1-4, with 7 bases lining up with TRBD1. Germline V lookup: CDR1 SGHDN, CDR2 FVKESK. The CDR3 totals 13 residues. Trimming at V came to 2 bases and at J to 7 bases, leaving 1 base not matched to a gene.

This clone has only one observation. The chain carries TRBV7-9 and TRBJ2-7; D could derive from TRBD1 or TRBD2 (5 bases each). CDR3 length equals 14 residues. Germline V gives CDR1 SEHNR, CDR2 FQNEAQ (reference sequence). The germline V and J ends were trimmed by 4 bases and 2 bases, with 12 bases remaining between them. CDR3 sequence (DNA): TGTGCCAGCAGCTCCCGGGACCGGACCTACGAGCAGTACTTC. Translation gives CASSSRDRTYEQYF.